This T cell receptor (beta chain) was found in a study of Graves' ophthalmopathy and Graves' hyperthyroidism. Findings and limits, study-wide: Classification of ophthalmopathy versus stable hyperthyroidism by a 13-signature model yielded 85% to 90% sensitivity and 75% to 84% specificity. The model's prediction of ophthalmopathy progression had 70.59% sensitivity and roughly 72% specificity.

V dropped 3 bases and J dropped 2 bases, with 6 bases sitting between them. CDR3 length: 13 amino acids. Germline V gene data show CDR1 as SEHNR and CDR2 as FQNEAQ (reference sequence). RNA transcripts served as template for amplifying TCR beta CDR3 sequences. RT-PCR with HTBI primers came first, then second-round multiplex PCR. TCRdb re-derived calls from the multiplex PCR reads in MiXCR, one entry per CDR3 protein. The data hold 560,000 or so distinct CDR3 sequences, with 35% to 40% observed a single time. With regard to this clonotype: Its specificity is unknown.

This TCR was recovered from an adult man with Graves' hyperthyroidism. Sequencing was carried out using peripheral blood or thyroid tissue (not recorded which). The chain links TRBV7-9 to TRBJ2-3, with no clear D. The CDR3 region is CASSFGVTDTQYF. For the CDR3, the DNA is TGTGCCAGCAGCTTTGGTGTCACAGATACGCAGTATTTT.